This T cell receptor beta chain was captured by sequencing in a study of T cell responses to AZD1222 COVID-19 vaccine. Using immunoSEQ multiplex PCR, the repertoire was profiled, and TCRdb retains in-frame clones only, with some absent. The data hold 120,000 to 150,000 clones, with 70% to 90% observed a single time. This clone was seen more than once but under ten times. Its antigen is unidentified. Study-wide results and caveats: Along spike, vaccine-associated CD4 TCRs were found throughout, with dominance at 160-218 and 743-854. Spike-specific TCRs gained breadth and depth after people received two AZD1222 doses. Repertoires were obtained only post-peak T cell response.

Sample: peripheral blood, taken on day 0 of AZD1222 vaccination. This clonotype was obtained from an adult in good health.

Here the CDR3 reads CASSDRVESGANVLTF. The CDR3 DNA follows: TGTGCCAGCAGTGACAGGGTTGAGTCTGGGGCCAACGTCCTGACTTTC. The genes are TRBV2 and TRBJ2-6, with D possibly being TRBD1 (5 bases). The CDR3 totals 16 residues. CDR1 and CDR2 (germline): SNHLY, FYNNEI. Trimming cost V 3 bases and J 1 base, with 10 bases left between them.